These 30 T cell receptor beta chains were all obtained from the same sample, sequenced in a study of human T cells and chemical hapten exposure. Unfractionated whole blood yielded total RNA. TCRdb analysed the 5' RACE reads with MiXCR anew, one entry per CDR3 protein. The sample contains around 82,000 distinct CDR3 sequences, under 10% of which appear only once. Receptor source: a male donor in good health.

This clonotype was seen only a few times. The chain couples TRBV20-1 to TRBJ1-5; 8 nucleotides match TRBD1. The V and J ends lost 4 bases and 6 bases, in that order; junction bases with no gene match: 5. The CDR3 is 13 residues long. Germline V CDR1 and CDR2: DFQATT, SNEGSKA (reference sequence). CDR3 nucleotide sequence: TGCAGTGCTACCAGGGGGCAGGTTCAGCCCCAGCATTTT. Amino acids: CSATRGQVQPQHF.

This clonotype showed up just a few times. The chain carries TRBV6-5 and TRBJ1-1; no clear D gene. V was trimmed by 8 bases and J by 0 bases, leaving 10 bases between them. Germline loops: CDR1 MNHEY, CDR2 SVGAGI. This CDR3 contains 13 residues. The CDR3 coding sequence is TGTGCCAGCGGGGAGACACTGAACACTGAAGCTTTCTTT. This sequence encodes CASGETLNTEAFF.

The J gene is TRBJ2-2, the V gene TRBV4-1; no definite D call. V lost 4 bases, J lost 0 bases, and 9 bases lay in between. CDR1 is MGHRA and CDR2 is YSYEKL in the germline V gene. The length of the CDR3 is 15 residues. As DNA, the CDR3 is TGCGCCAGCAGCCCTGTCAGCTCGAACACCGGGGAGCTGTTTTTT. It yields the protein CASSPVSSNTGELFF.

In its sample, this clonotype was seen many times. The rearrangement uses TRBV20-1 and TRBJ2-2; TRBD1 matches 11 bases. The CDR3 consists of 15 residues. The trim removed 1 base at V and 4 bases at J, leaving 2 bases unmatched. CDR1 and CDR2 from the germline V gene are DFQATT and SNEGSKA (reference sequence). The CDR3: CSARVDRGRTGELFF. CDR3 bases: TGCAGTGCTAGAGTGGACAGGGGGCGCACCGGGGAGCTGTTTTTT.

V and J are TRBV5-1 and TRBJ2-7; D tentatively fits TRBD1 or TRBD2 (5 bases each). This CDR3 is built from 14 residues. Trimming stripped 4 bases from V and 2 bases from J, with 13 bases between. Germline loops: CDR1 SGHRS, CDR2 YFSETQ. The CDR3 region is CASSPPGTPYEQYF. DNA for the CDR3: TGCGCCAGCAGCCCCCCCGGGACGCCCTACGAGCAGTACTTC.

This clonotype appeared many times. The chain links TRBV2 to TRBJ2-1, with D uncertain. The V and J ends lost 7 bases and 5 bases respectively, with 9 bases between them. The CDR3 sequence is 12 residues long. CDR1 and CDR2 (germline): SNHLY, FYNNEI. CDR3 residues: CASMRRDNEQFF. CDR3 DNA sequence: TGTGCCAGCATGAGACGGGACAATGAGCAGTTCTTC.

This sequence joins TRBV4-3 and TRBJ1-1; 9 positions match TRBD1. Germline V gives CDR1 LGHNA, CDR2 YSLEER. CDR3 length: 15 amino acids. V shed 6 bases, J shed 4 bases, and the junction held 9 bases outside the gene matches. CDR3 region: CASRSHEQGATEAFF. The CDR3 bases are TGCGCCAGCAGGTCCCATGAACAGGGGGCCACTGAAGCTTTCTTT.

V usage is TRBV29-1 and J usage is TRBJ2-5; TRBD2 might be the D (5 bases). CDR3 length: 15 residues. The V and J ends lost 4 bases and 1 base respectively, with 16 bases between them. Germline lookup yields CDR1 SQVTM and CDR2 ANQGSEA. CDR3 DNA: TGCAGCGTTGCCCAGCTAAGGAGGTTCCAAGAGACCCAGTACTTC. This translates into CSVAQLRRFQETQYF.

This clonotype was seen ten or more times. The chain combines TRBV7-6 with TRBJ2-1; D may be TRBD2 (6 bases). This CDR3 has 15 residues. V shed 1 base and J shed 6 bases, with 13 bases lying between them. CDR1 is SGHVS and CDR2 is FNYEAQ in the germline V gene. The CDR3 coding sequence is TGTGCCAGCAGCTTAGTAGCTGGGGGAGGCAATGAGCAGTTCTTC. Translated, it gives CASSLVAGGGNEQFF. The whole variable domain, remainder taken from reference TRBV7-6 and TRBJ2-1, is GAGVSQSPRYKVTKRGQDVALRCDPISGHVSLYWYRQALGQGPEFLTYFNYEAQQDKSGLPNDRFSAERPEGSISTLTIQRTEQRDSAMYRCASSLVAGGGNEQFFGPGTRLTVL.

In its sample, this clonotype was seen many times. The CDR3 nucleotides read TGTGCCAGCAGCTTACCCCGTTACAGGGCCGGAAAAGGCTACACCTTC. Encoded protein: CASSLPRYRAGKGYTF. J is TRBJ1-2 and V is TRBV7-2, with a tentative D call TRBD1 (6 bases). The V gene lost 2 bases and the J gene lost 8 bases, with 21 bases spanning the gap. Germline lookup yields CDR1 SGHTA and CDR2 FQGNSA. The CDR3 loop spans 16 amino acids.

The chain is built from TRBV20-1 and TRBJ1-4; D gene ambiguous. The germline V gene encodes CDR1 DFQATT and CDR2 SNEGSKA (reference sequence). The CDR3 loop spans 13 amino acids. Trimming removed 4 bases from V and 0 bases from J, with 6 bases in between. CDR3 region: CSATGTTNEKLFF. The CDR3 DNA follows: TGCAGTGCTACCGGGACAACTAATGAAAAACTGTTTTTT.

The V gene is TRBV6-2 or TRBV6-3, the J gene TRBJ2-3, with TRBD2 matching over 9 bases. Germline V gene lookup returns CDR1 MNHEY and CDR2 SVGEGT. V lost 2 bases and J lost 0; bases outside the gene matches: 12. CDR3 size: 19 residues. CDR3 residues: CASSYAGLARLSSTDTQYF. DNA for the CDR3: TGTGCCAGCAGTTACGCCGGACTAGCGCGCCTTAGCAGCACAGATACGCAGTATTTT.

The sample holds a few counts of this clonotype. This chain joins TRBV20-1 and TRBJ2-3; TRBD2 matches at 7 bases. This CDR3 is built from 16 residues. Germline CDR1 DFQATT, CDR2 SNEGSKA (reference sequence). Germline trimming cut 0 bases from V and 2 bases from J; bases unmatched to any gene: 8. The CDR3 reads CSARDGGRANTDTQYF. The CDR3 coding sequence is TGCAGTGCTAGAGACGGGGGGAGGGCTAACACAGATACGCAGTATTTT.

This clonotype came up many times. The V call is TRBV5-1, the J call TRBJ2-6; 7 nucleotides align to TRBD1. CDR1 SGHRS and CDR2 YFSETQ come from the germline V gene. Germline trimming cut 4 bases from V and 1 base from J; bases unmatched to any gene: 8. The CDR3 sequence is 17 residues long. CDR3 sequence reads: CASSQYNRGSGANVLTF. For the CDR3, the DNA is TGCGCCAGCAGCCAATATAACAGGGGATCTGGGGCCAACGTCCTGACTTTC.

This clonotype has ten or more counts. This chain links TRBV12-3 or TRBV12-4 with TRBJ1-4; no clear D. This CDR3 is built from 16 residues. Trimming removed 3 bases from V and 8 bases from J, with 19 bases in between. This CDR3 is CASSFEDGELREKLFF. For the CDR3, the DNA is TGTGCCAGCAGTTTCGAGGACGGAGAATTGCGGGAAAAACTGTTTTTT.

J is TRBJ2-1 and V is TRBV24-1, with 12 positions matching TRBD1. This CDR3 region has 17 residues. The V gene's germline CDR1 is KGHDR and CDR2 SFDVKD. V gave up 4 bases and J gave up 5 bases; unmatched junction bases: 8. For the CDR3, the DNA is TGTGCCACCAGTGACCCCGCCGGGACAGGGGGCCACAATGAGCAGTTCTTC. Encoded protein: CATSDPAGTGGHNEQFF.

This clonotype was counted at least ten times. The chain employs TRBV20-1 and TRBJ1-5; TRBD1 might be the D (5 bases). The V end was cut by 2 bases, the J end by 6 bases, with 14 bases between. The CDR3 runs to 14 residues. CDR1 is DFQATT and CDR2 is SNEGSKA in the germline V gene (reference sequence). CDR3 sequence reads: CSARSGGELQPQHF. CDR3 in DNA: TGCAGTGCTAGATCGGGAGGGGAGCTTCAGCCCCAGCATTTT.

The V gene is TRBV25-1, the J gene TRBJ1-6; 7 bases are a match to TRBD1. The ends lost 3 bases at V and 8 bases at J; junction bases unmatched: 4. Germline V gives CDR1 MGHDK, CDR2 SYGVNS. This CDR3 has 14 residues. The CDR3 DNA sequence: TGTGCCAGCAGTGAGACAGGGTTTGATTCACCCCTCCACTTT. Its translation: CASSETGFDSPLHF.

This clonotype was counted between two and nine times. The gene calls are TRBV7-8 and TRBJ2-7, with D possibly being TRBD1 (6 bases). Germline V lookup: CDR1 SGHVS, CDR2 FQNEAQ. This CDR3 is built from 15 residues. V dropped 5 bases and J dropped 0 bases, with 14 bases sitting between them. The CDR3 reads CASSGRTASSYEQYF. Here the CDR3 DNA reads TGTGCCAGCAGCGGCCGGACAGCGAGCTCCTACGAGCAGTACTTC.

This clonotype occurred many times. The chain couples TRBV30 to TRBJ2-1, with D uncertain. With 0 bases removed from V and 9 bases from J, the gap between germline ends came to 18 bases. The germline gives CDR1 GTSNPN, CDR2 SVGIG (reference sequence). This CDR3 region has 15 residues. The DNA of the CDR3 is TGTGCCTGGAGTGTAAGTACCCGCCGGGCAGGTGAGCAGTTCTTC. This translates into CAWSVSTRRAGEQFF.

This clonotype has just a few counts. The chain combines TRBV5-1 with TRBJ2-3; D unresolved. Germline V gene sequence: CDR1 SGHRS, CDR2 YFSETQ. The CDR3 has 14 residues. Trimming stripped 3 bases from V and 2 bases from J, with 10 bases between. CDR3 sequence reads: CASSYGPPTDTQYF. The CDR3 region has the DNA TGCGCCAGCAGCTACGGGCCTCCCACAGATACGCAGTATTTT.

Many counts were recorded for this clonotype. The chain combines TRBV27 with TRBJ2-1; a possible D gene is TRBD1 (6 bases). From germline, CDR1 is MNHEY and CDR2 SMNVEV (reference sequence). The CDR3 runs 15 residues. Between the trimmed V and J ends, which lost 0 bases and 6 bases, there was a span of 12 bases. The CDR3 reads CASSLSGTRINEQFF. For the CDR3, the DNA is TGTGCCAGCAGTTTATCCGGGACACGGATCAATGAGCAGTTCTTC.

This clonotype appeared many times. Here the CDR3 DNA reads TGTGCCATCAAATCGAAAGAGACCCAGTACTTC. Translation gives CAIKSKETQYF. The chain uses TRBV10-3 and TRBJ2-5, with no clear D. Germline-derived CDR1 and CDR2 are ENHRY and SYGVKD. This CDR3 spans 11 amino acids. Trimming took 7 bases from V and 3 from J, leaving 6 bases between them.

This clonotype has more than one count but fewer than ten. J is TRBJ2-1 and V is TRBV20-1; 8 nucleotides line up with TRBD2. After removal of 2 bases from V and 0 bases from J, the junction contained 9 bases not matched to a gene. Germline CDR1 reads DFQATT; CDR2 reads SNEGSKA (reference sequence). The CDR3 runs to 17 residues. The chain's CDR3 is CSARSGGSGSSYNEQFF. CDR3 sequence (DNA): TGCAGTGCTAGATCCGGCGGGAGCGGGAGCTCCTACAATGAGCAGTTCTTC.

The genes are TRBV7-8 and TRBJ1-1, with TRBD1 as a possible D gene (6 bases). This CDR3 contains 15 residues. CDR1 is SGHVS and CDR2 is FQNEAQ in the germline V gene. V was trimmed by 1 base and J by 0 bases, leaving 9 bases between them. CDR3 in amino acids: CASSLDQGLNTEAFF. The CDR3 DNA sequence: TGTGCCAGCAGCTTAGACCAGGGGCTGAACACTGAAGCTTTCTTT.

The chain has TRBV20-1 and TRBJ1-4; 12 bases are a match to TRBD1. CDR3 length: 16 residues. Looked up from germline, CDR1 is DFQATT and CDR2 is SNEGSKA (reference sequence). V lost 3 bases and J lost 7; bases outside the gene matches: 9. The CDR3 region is CSASRDRGLASEKLFF. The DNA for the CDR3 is TGCAGTGCTAGCCGGGACAGGGGGCTGGCTAGTGAAAAACTGTTTTTT.

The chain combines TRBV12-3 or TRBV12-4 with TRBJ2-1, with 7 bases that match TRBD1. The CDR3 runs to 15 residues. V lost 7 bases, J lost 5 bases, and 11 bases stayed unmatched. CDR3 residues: CASTPGTAKHNEQFF. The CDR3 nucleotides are TGTGCCAGCACCCCCGGGACAGCTAAACACAATGAGCAGTTCTTC.

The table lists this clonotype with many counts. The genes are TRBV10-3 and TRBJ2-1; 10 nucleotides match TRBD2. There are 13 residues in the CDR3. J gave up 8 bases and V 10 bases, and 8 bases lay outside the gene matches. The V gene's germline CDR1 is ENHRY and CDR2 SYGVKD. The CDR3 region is CATLAGVDDEQFF. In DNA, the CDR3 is TGTGCCACTCTAGCGGGAGTAGACGATGAGCAGTTCTTC.

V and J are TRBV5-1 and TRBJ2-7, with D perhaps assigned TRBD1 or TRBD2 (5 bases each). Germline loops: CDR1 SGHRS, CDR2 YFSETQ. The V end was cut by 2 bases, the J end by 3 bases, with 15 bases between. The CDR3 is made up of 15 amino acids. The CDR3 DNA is TGCGCCAGCAGCTTAAGGGACGGTACCCTCTACGAGCAGTACTTC. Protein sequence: CASSLRDGTLYEQYF.

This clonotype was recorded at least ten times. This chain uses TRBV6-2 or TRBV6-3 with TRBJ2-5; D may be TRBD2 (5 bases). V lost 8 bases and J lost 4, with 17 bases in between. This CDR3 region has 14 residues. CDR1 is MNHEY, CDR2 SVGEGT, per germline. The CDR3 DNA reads TGTGCCAGCGCCCACTCAGCCGGGGTAGAGACCCAGTACTTC. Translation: CASAHSAGVETQYF.